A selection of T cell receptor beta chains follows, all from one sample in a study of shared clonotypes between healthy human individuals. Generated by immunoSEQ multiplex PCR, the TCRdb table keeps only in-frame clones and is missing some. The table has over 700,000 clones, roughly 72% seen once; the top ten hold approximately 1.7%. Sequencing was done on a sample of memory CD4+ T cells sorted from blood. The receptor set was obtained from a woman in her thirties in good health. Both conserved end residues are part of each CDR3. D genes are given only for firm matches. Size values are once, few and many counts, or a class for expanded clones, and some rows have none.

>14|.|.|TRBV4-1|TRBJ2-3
CASSQEELSDTQYF
TGCGCCAGCAGCCAAGAAGAACTTTCCGATACGCAGTATTTT
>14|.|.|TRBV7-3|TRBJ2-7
CASSSYGGAHEQYF
TGTGCCAGCAGCTCCTATGGGGGAGCCCACGAGCAGTACTTC
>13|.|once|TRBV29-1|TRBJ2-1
CSVAELPLSEQFF
TGCAGCGTTGCTGAACTTCCTTTGTCTGAGCAGTTCTTC
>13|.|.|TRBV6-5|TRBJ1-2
CASSAQVDLGYTF
TGTGCCAGCAGTGCACAGGTTGATCTTGGCTACACCTTC
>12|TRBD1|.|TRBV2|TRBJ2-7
CASRGDRAEQYF
TGTGCCAGCAGGGGGGACAGGGCCGAGCAGTACTTC
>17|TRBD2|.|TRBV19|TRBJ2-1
CASSMDLAGLRSHEQFF
TGTGCCAGTAGTATGGACCTAGCGGGGCTACGGAGCCATGAGCAGTTCTTC
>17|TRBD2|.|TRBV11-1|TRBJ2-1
CASSTASGRAWGNEQFF
TGTGCCAGCAGCACGGCTAGCGGGAGGGCATGGGGAAATGAGCAGTTCTTC
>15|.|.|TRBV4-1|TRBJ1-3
CASSLRSGAGNTIYF
TGCGCCAGCAGCCTTCGATCTGGGGCTGGAAACACCATATATTTT
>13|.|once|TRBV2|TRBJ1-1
CASSEVGYTEAFF
TGTGCCAGCAGTGAAGTCGGGTACACTGAAGCTTTCTTT
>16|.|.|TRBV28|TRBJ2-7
CASSEDLQSGSYEQYF
TGTGCCAGCAGCGAGGACCTTCAGTCAGGGTCCTACGAGCAGTACTTC
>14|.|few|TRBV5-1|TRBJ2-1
CASSSLEEKNEQFF
TGCGCCAGCAGCTCACTGGAGGAGAAAAATGAGCAGTTCTTC
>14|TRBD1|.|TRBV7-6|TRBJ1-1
CASRKGTGNTEAFF
TGTGCCAGCAGGAAAGGGACAGGGAACACTGAAGCTTTCTTT
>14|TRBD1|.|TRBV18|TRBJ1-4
CASSQQGVNEKLFF
TGTGCCAGCTCACAGCAGGGGGTGAATGAAAAACTGTTTTTT
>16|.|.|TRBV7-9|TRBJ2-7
CASSLGVGHPPFEQYF
TGTGCCAGCAGCTTAGGCGTAGGACACCCACCCTTCGAGCAGTACTTC
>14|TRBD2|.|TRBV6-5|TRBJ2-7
CASSRTSGSYEQYF
TGTGCCAGCAGTCGGACTAGCGGGAGCTACGAGCAGTACTTC
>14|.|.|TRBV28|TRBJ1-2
CASRRQARSDGYTF
TGTGCCAGCAGACGACAGGCCAGGTCGGATGGCTACACCTTC
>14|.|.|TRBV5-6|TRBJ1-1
CASSLGRINTEAFF
TGTGCCAGCAGCTTGGGTAGGATTAACACTGAAGCTTTCTTT
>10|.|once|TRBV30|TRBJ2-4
CAWSGNIQYF
TGTGCCTGGAGTGGTAACATTCAGTACTTC
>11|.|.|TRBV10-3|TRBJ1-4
CAVQSNEKLFF
TGTGCCGTACAGTCTAATGAAAAACTGTTTTTT
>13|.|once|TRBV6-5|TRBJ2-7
CASSLTDAYEQYF
TGTGCCAGCAGTTTAACCGACGCATACGAGCAGTACTTC
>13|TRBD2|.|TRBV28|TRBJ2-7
CATSGSSAYEQYF
TGTGCCACTAGCGGGAGTAGCGCCTACGAGCAGTACTTC
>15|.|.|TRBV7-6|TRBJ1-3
CASSSRHISGNTIYF
TGTGCCAGCAGCTCGCGACACATCTCTGGAAACACCATATATTTT
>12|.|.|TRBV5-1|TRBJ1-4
CATHRQLLKLFF
TGCGCCACCCACCGACAGCTTTTGAAACTGTTTTTT
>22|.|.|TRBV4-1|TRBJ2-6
CASSQLRSGSTGGVSGANVLTF
TGCGCCAGCAGCCAACTCCGGTCGGGGTCGACTGGCGGGGTCTCTGGGGCCAACGTCCTGACTTTC
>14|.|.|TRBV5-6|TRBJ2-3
CASSAGQNTDTQYF
TGTGCCAGCAGCGCCGGACAGAACACAGATACGCAGTATTTT
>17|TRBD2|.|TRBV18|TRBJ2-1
CASSPRLADTSYNEQFF
TGTGCCAGCTCACCACGCCTAGCGGATACATCCTACAATGAGCAGTTCTTC